Following are 18 T cell receptor beta chains from one sample sequenced in a study of cytomegalovirus exposure and HLA in healthy donors. A multiplex PCR was run with 60 Vbeta primers and 13 Jbeta primers. Data came from immunoSEQ multiplex PCR; TCRdb stores just in-frame clones and leaves some out. The table has about 170,000 clones, roughly 83% seen once. Material for sequencing was PBMCs. These receptors were obtained from a woman aged 45-59 years in good health and CMV-seronegative.

This clone was seen only once. V usage is TRBV7-9 and J usage is TRBJ1-4; D perhaps matches TRBD1 (6 bases). The V end was cut by 1 base, the J end by 0 bases, with 9 bases between. CDR3 length equals 16 residues. Germline lookup yields CDR1 SEHNR and CDR2 FQNEAQ (reference sequence). Written as DNA, the CDR3 is TGTGCCAGCAGCTTAGACAGGGAACCAACTAATGAAAAACTGTTTTTT. Translating it yields CASSLDREPTNEKLFF.

This clone appeared a single time. This chain connects TRBV5-4 to TRBJ2-7, with 13 bases matching TRBD2. The CDR3 length is 17 residues. Germline V gene lookup returns CDR1 SGHNT and CDR2 YYREEE (reference sequence). The V segment lost 0 bases and the J segment 6 bases; nucleotides outside the gene matches: 9. CDR3 DNA: TGTGCCAGCAGCTTGGCCCTTGTTGGACTAGCGGGAGCCGAGCAGTACTTC. It is translated as CASSLALVGLAGAEQYF.

The chain carries TRBV19 and TRBJ2-3; no clear D gene. From germline, CDR1 is LNHDA and CDR2 SQIVND (reference sequence). The CDR3 spans 14 residues. V was clipped by 3 bases and J by 1 base, with 8 bases between them. The CDR3 coding sequence is TGTGCCAGTAGTATGGCCCCCGGCACAGATACGCAGTATTTT. Translating gives CASSMAPGTDTQYF.

The chain carries TRBV28 and TRBJ2-7, with 7 bases matching TRBD1. This CDR3 comprises 14 residues. Per the germline V gene, CDR1 is MDHEN and CDR2 is SYDVKM. V shed 6 bases and J 3 bases; nucleotides not matched to a gene: 8. The CDR3 region is CASSQGRGIYEQYF. The CDR3 nucleotides are TGTGCCAGCAGCCAAGGCAGGGGGATCTACGAGCAGTACTTC.

This clone has more than one count but fewer than ten. The chain combines TRBV27 with TRBJ1-1, with D possibly matching TRBD1 (5 bases). Per germline, CDR1 MNHEY and CDR2 SMNVEV (reference sequence). The CDR3 contains 14 residues. Deletions cut 2 bases from V and 2 bases from J, with 9 bases between. This chain's CDR3 is CASSLGAGNTEAFF. The CDR3, as DNA: TGTGCCAGCAGTTTAGGGGCAGGTAACACTGAAGCTTTCTTT.

The V and J genes are TRBV9 and TRBJ2-2, with no clear D. Germline CDR1 SGDLS, CDR2 YYNGEE. The V end was cut by 3 bases, the J end by 4 bases, with 7 bases between. This CDR3 contains 13 residues. The CDR3 sequence is CASSALPTGELFF. The DNA for the CDR3 is TGTGCCAGCAGCGCCCTACCCACCGGGGAGCTGTTTTTT.

The gene calls are TRBV18 and TRBJ1-3, with D possibly TRBD1 on 5 matching bases. V lost 3 bases and J 0 bases, leaving 12 bases between the germline ends. The CDR3 has 16 residues. The germline gives CDR1 KGHSH, CDR2 LQKENI. CDR3 residues: CASSPDRGSSGNTIYF. The CDR3 DNA is TGTGCCAGCTCACCCGACCGGGGGTCCTCTGGAAACACCATATATTTT.

This clone was observed once. V and J are TRBV23-1 and TRBJ1-5, with 7 bases matching TRBD1. TRBV23-1 is flagged as an ORF with uncertain function. The CDR3 covers 18 residues. Unmatched junction bases numbered 13, after V lost 3 bases and J lost 2 bases. The CDR3 coding sequence is TGCGCCAGCAGTCAGTCCCGGGACCAGGGGGGCCGCAATCAGCCCCAGCATTTT. Its protein is CASSQSRDQGGRNQPQHF.

The V gene is TRBV30, the J gene TRBJ1-5; D gene unclear. Trimming removed 3 bases from V and 0 bases from J, with 12 bases in between. The CDR3 covers 15 residues. CDR1 is GTSNPN, CDR2 SVGIG, per germline (reference sequence). CDR3 region: CAWSKGLFSNQPQHF. In nucleotides, the CDR3 is TGTGCCTGGAGCAAAGGACTGTTTAGCAATCAGCCCCAGCATTTT.

The gene calls are TRBV5-1 and TRBJ2-1; 8 nucleotides align to TRBD1. Germline V lookup: CDR1 SGHRS, CDR2 YFSETQ. With 4 bases clipped from V and 8 bases from J, the junction kept 11 bases outside the gene matches. This CDR3 has 15 residues. The DNA for the CDR3 is TGCGCCAGCAGCCCTGGGGGCCTGGGACAGGATGAGCAGTTCTTC. As protein: CASSPGGLGQDEQFF.

The chain recombines TRBV27 with TRBJ2-1; tentative D call: TRBD1 (6 bases). Germline V CDR1 and CDR2: MNHEY, SMNVEV (reference sequence). Trimming took 5 bases from V and 9 from J, leaving 20 bases between them. This CDR3 has 15 residues. This chain's CDR3 is CASSTYRVMVGEQFF. The CDR3 DNA is TGTGCCAGCAGTACCTACAGGGTTATGGTGGGTGAGCAGTTCTTC.

The chain links TRBV2 to TRBJ2-6, with a tentative D call TRBD1 (5 bases). The CDR3 extends over 16 amino acids. Trimming cost V 2 bases and J 2 bases, with 10 bases left between them. The germline CDR1 and CDR2 sequences are SNHLY and FYNNEI. The DNA of the CDR3 is TGTGCCAGCAGTGAATGGCTAGGGGCTGGGGCCAACGTCCTGACTTTC. Protein: CASSEWLGAGANVLTF.

The chain links TRBV7-8 to TRBJ2-7, with 11 bases fitting TRBD1. Germline assignment: CDR1 SGHVS and CDR2 FQNEAQ. The V and J ends lost 3 bases and 7 bases, in that order; junction bases with no gene match: 8. The CDR3 is 15 amino acids. CDR3 bases: TGTGCCAGCAGCTTCAAGGACAGGGGGCAGGAGGAGCAGTACTTC. It yields the protein CASSFKDRGQEEQYF.

This clone was detected once. The rearrangement joins TRBV29-1 to TRBJ2-7, with TRBD2 matching 7 bases. This CDR3 is built from 14 residues. V shed 2 bases, J shed 1 base, and the junction held 5 bases outside the gene matches. The V gene's germline CDR1 is SQVTM and CDR2 ANQGSEA. The CDR3 here is CSVELTSSSYEQYF. DNA for the CDR3: TGCAGCGTTGAACTGACTAGCTCGTCCTACGAGCAGTACTTC.

This chain uses TRBV11-3 with TRBJ2-2, with 8 bases matching TRBD1. Germline CDR1 is SGHNT and CDR2 is YENEEA. The CDR3 has 17 residues. Unmatched junction bases numbered 7, after V lost 4 bases and J lost 0 bases. In nucleotides, the CDR3 is TGTGCCAGCAGCTCCCCCACGGGACAGGCGAACACCGGGGAGCTGTTTTTT. It encodes CASSSPTGQANTGELFF.

The genes are TRBV5-1 and TRBJ1-4, with D tentatively TRBD1 (6 bases). The CDR3 totals 13 residues. The V gene lost 0 bases and the J gene lost 8 bases, with 8 bases spanning the gap. In germline, CDR1 is SGHRS, CDR2 YFSETQ. The CDR3 nucleotides are TGCGCCAGCAGCTTGGCCAGGGGCGAAAAACTGTTTTTT. The encoded protein is CASSLARGEKLFF.

The chain has TRBV2 and TRBJ2-3; 12 bases line up with TRBD2. The CDR3 is 17 amino acids. Germline CDR1 reads SNHLY; CDR2 reads FYNNEI. Unmatched junction bases numbered 6, after V lost 3 bases and J lost 2 bases. CDR3 coding DNA: TGTGCCAGCAGTGAGAGCCTAGCGGGGGGGTACACAGATACGCAGTATTTT. Translation gives CASSESLAGGYTDTQYF.

This clone was observed a few times. The chain couples TRBV30 to TRBJ2-7; 7 bases map to TRBD1. Germline loops: CDR1 GTSNPN, CDR2 SVGIG (reference sequence). The CDR3 consists of 14 residues. V lost 4 bases and J lost 1; bases outside the gene matches: 7. The CDR3 spells CAWNSGTASYEQYF. CDR3 sequence (DNA): TGTGCCTGGAATTCCGGGACAGCATCCTACGAGCAGTACTTC.